The text below deals with one T cell receptor (beta chain). Its antigen is still unknown. Base qualities are not at hand, and no much larger clone is one base apart. TCR CDR3 regions were amplified from genomic DNA by multiplex PCR using the deep immunoSEQ assay. Extracted genomic DNA from each cell subset was distributed evenly across all wells of several immunoSEQ 96-well plates, and each plate was treated as a replicate. For sorted subsets, each replicate PCR was loaded with 200 ng genomic DNA, equivalent to 30,000 to 35,000 T cell genomes. Purified libraries were measured with a Qubit 3.0 fluorometer, size-checked on a Bioanalyzer 2100, and measured again with the KAPA Library Quantification kit. A separate single-read 150-cycle Illumina NextSeq 550 flow cell was used to sequence each immunoSEQ 96-well plate. In the authors' own workflow: Because only junctional sequences without quality scores were contained in the immunoSEQ output, filtering matching that applied to full-length reads could not be performed. Sequences were annotated with PyIR, a Python wrapper for IgBLAST v1.9, and V/J genes and CDR3 were assigned using IMGT germline references. Reads with weak V/J assignments (E-value above 1e-6), missing CDR3, stop codons, out-of-frame junctions, or ambiguous translated residues were removed. A V3J clonotype was defined by an identical inferred V gene, J gene, and CDR3 amino acid sequence. To compute the percentage overlap between repertoires, the number of shared unique clonotypes was divided by the size of the smaller repertoire. Repertoire richness was assessed with RTK rarefaction, the Chao1 estimator, and Recon v2.1 estimates of unobserved clonotypes. For all TCRbeta clonotypes obtained by the gDNA method from four donors, generation probabilities were computed with OLGA. TCRdb re-hosts the immuneACCESS table, in-frame sequences only. Its copies lack some clones; in the studies checked, an unresolved V gene accounts for under half of them, and the cause for the rest is not known. D and trimming were read from the DNA, whereas the V and J calls and clone size are those reported in that table. This sample has over a million clones in its table, and 70% to 80% of those were observed once. 0.6% to 0.7% of the sample rests with the top ten.

This entry comes from a study of shared clonotypes between healthy human individuals (dated by TCRdb to 2019 to 2021). As for the study more broadly: Two women and three men aged 18 to 49 years were included in the cohort. Leukapheresis yielded between about 0.85 and 10 billion PBMCs per donor. The study deeply sequenced blood TCR repertoires of five healthy adults to estimate repertoire size and the extent of clonotype sharing between individuals. For each donor, three plates each were used for CD4 naive and CD4 memory, two plates were used for CD8 naive, and one plate was used for CD8 memory. To increase sequencing depth and limit assay-specific biases, TCR repertoire library preparation and sequencing were carried out by different laboratories using diverse techniques. The paper's findings and limits, for the study overall: Compared with non-shared clonotypes, the clonotypes found in all four sorted-subset donors had higher generation probabilities. Sampling was restricted to blood, and TCR repertoires in tissue are likely to differ from TCR repertoires in blood. Pairwise subsampling indicated that sequencing depth was expected to affect the degree of clonotype sharing among donors. Naive subsets generally had larger estimated clonotype richness than memory subsets did. Rarefaction of sorted-subset datasets indicated incomplete sequencing despite the large sequencing depth. Because the study included only a small number of donors, the genetic and exposure-history diversity represented was limited. Across a handful of donors, about 5.2% of naive CD4, around 3.3% of naive CD8, around 2.1% of memory CD4, and about 0.44% of memory CD8 clonotypes were shared.

Including cysteine and phenylalanine, the CDR3 has 15 amino acids. Only CDR3 DNA remains: 45 bases, in frame from the first base. The germline V gene provides CDR1 SGDLS and CDR2 YYNGEE. V is cut back by 2 bases and J by 0 bases, with 5 bases in the junction unmatched. Donors were healthy HIV-negative adults with no recently reported acute infections or vaccinations. All donors were Caucasian adults living in Nashville, Tennessee, USA. CD4+ T cells were enriched by magnetic negative selection; naive cells were then positively selected on CD45RA, and the negative fraction formed the memory subset. After blood collection by leukapheresis, PBMCs were isolated using Ficoll-Histopaque density gradient centrifugation and then cryopreserved in the vapor phase of liquid nitrogen. Analytical flow cytometry was used to check the purity and quantity of every magnetically sorted T cell population. Genomic DNA was isolated from each sorted fraction and quantified by UV absorbance on a Nanodrop 2000c.

The sequence was obtained from a man between 18 and 29 years old in good health. Some clones in this sample may be carry-over from other donors' samples. The chain couples TRBV9 to TRBJ2-7; 7 of the junction bases match TRBD2. The sequenced sample was memory CD4+ T cells from PBMCs. The cell subset or site label here, explained by the study, means: CD45RA-negative fraction. The nucleotides read TGTGCCAGCAGCGTCCAAGCGGGGAGCTCCTACGAGCAGTACTTC. It codes for CASSVQAGSSYEQYF. Reference TRBV9 and TRBJ2-7 genes cover what lies past the CDR3, so the full variable domain is DSGVTQTPKHLITATGQRVTLRCSPRSGDLSVYWYQQSLDQGLQFLIQYYNGEERAKGNILERFSAQQFPDLHSELNLSSLELGDSALYFCASSVQAGSSYEQYFGPGTRLTVT.